This passage covers 7 T cell receptor beta chains from one sample sequenced in a study of radiotherapy plus CTLA-4 blockade in lung cancer (dated by TCRdb to 2016 to 2018). The library was obtained by the immunoSEQ multiplex PCR assay. This is the immuneACCESS table as TCRdb keeps it, with only in-frame sequences that have V and J called. A part of the clones is gone; compared with another copy, unresolved V genes explain less than half, and the rest is unexplained. The sample table shows about 49,000 clones, and 70% to 90% are seen once. About 30% of the sample is taken by the ten largest. The material was peripheral blood, obtained from a patient treated with radiotherapy plus ipilimumab. The receptors were sampled from a human donor with non-small cell lung cancer whose response to radiotherapy plus ipilimumab could not be evaluated.

The CDR3 here is CASSAPGLAEVYEQFF. CDR3 DNA sequence: TGTGCCAGCAGCGCACCGGGACTAGCGGAGGTGTATGAGCAGTTCTTC. The rearrangement links TRBV7-8 to TRBJ2-1; 11 bases map to TRBD2. The CDR3 loop spans 16 amino acids. The J segment lost 8 bases and the V segment lost 5 bases, leaving 11 bases of the junction unmatched. The germline CDR1 and CDR2 sequences are SGHVS and FQNEAQ.

CDR3 region: CASSSVTATYEQYF. The CDR3 DNA reads TGCGCCAGCAGCTCAGTTACAGCTACCTACGAGCAGTACTTC. This chain uses TRBV5-1 with TRBJ2-5; no clear D. The DNA end is a closer match to TRBJ2-7, so the J assignment may be wrong. This CDR3 comprises 14 residues. Germline lookup yields CDR1 SGHRS and CDR2 YFSETQ.

A few counts support this clone. V gene TRBV29-1 combines with J gene TRBJ2-2, with TRBD1 matching 7 bases. The germline CDR1 and CDR2 sequences are SQVTM and ANQGSEA. This CDR3 comprises 13 residues. The junction had 2 bases not matched to a gene; V was cut back by 6 bases and J by 1 base. The CDR3 sequence is CSVRQGNTGELFF. CDR3 nucleotide sequence: TGCAGCGTAAGACAGGGGAACACCGGGGAGCTGTTTTTT.

The gene calls are TRBV7-2 and TRBJ2-7; 9 bases line up with TRBD1. CDR1 is SGHTA, CDR2 FQGNSA, per germline. This CDR3 spans 16 amino acids. V gave up 4 bases and J gave up 2 bases; unmatched junction bases: 9. The CDR3 DNA reads as TGTGCCAGCAGCTCACGAATGGGACAGGGAACCTACGAGCAGTACTTC. It codes for CASSSRMGQGTYEQYF. Filled out from reference TRBV7-2 and TRBJ2-7, the complete variable domain reads GAGVSQSPSNKVTEKGKDVELRCDPISGHTALYWYRQSLGQGLEFLIYFQGNSAPDKSGLPSDRFSAERTGGSVSTLTIQRTQQEDSAVYLCASSSRMGQGTYEQYFGPGTRLTVT.

The rearrangement joins TRBV7-3 to TRBJ2-2; maybe TRBD2 (6 bases). Per germline, CDR1 SGHTA and CDR2 FQGTGA. This CDR3 has 15 amino acids. V was clipped by 2 bases and J by 3 bases, with 10 bases between them. CDR3 sequence: CASSLSGVYTGELFF. The CDR3 DNA reads as TGTGCCAGCAGCTTATCGGGGGTCTACACCGGGGAGCTGTTTTTT. Using reference TRBV7-3 and TRBJ2-2 for the parts outside the CDR3, the full variable domain is GAGVSQTPSNKVTEKGKYVELRCDPISGHTALYWYRQSLGQGPEFLIYFQGTGAADDSGLPNDRFFAVRPEGSVSTLKIQRTERGDSAVYLCASSLSGVYTGELFFGEGSRLTVL.

This clone came up once. The chain combines TRBV7-2 with TRBJ2-3; D may be TRBD2 (5 bases). CDR3 length: 17 residues. V lost 2 bases and J lost 3, with 18 bases in between. Germline CDR1 reads SGHTA; CDR2 reads FQGNSA. The CDR3 loop reads CASSLNGGSSGTDTQYF. CDR3 sequence (DNA): TGTGCCAGCAGCTTAAACGGAGGTAGTTCCGGTACAGATACGCAGTATTTT.

The chain is built from TRBV5-4 and TRBJ2-7; 11 nucleotides line up with TRBD2. Trimming took 3 bases from V and 6 from J; bases not matched to a gene: 14. The CDR3 is made up of 17 amino acids. The germline V gene encodes CDR1 SGHNT and CDR2 YYREEE (reference sequence). The CDR3 here is CASSWGGLAGGLSEQYF. The CDR3, as DNA: TGTGCCAGCAGCTGGGGGGGCTTAGCGGGAGGGTTAAGCGAGCAGTACTTC.